This T cell receptor (beta chain) was observed in a study of T-cell reconstitution after alpha-beta-depleted transplantation in children. This clonotype was counted ten times or more. Unique molecular identifiers were built into the TCRbeta library. TCRdb reprocessed the PCR reads with MiXCR, giving one entry per CDR3 protein. Among approximately 240,000 distinct CDR3 sequences listed, roughly 10% were seen once. V shed 3 bases and J 8 bases; nucleotides not matched to a gene: 6. CDR3 size: 15 residues. The germline V gene has CDR1 SGHRS and CDR2 YFSETQ. The source of this sequence is a human donor who donated a stem cell graft to a child with acute lymphoblastic leukemia. The sequencing used PBMCs from the stem cell graft donor, collected from the stem cell graft. This chain joins TRBV5-1 and TRBJ2-1; TRBD1 aligns across 12 bases. CDR3 in DNA: TGCGCCAGCAGCTCCCGGGACAGGGGGCGCGATGAGCAGTTCTTC. Translating it yields CASSSRDRGRDEQFF.